This paragraph covers one T cell receptor (beta chain) sequence. The data are from a study of blood T cell repertoires in COVID-19. The CDR3 is made up of 14 amino acids. Trimming left V 3 bases short and J 5 bases short, with 11 bases between. Germline-derived CDR1 and CDR2 are SGHRS and YFSETQ. Data came from immunoSEQ multiplex PCR; TCRdb stores just in-frame clones and leaves some out. The sample consists of about 110,000 clones, over 75% of them appearing once. The sequencing input was peripheral blood. This sequence joins TRBV5-1 and TRBJ2-2; D uncertain. This sequence was found in a woman in her seventies with acute or convalescent COVID-19. CDR3 sequence (DNA): TGCGCCAGCAGCTCCCTTACCAGGACCGGGGAGCTGTTTTTT. Residues: CASSSLTRTGELFF.